These 11 T cell receptor beta chains share one sample of origin, sequenced in a study of response to subunit inactivated influenza vaccine. TCRdb re-called the RT-PCR reads with MiXCR, one entry per CDR3 protein. The data contain 300,000 to 350,000 distinct CDR3 sequences, approximately 20% of them seen just once; the ten biggest clones take up over 9%. The sample here was PBMCs from blood, taken less than 22 months after vaccination. Receptors originate from a man aged 45 to 75 who received an inactivated influenza vaccine.

The V and J genes are TRBV7-9 and TRBJ1-4, with D possibly TRBD1 on 5 matching bases. This CDR3 is 15 amino acids long. Trimming stripped 2 bases from V and 5 bases from J, with 12 bases between. Germline V gene lookup returns CDR1 SEHNR and CDR2 FQNEAQ (reference sequence). The CDR3 DNA reads as TGTGCCAGCAGCTTACGGAGGGGAGACAATGAAAAACTGTTTTTT. Translating gives CASSLRRGDNEKLFF.

This chain connects TRBV6-1 to TRBJ2-4; 9 nucleotides match TRBD1. The V and J ends lost 6 bases and 3 bases, in that order; junction bases with no gene match: 18. The CDR3 is 19 amino acids. The germline V gene encodes CDR1 MNHNS and CDR2 SASEGT. CDR3 DNA: TGTGCCAGCAGCCTGCCCCGGACAGGGGATCAGAAGGACAAAAACATTCAGTACTTC. It codes for CASSLPRTGDQKDKNIQYF.

The J gene is TRBJ2-7, the V gene TRBV7-8, with no clear D. Trimming removed 7 bases at V and 2 bases at J, with 18 bases between. The CDR3 contains 15 residues. Germline assignment: CDR1 SGHVS and CDR2 FQNEAQ. The CDR3 DNA reads as TGTGCCAGCACTCATAACCGGGCAGGCCCCTACGAGCAGTACTTC. Translating gives CASTHNRAGPYEQYF.

This rearrangement joins TRBV3-1 to TRBJ2-7, with 7 positions matching TRBD1. The CDR3 has 12 amino acids. Germline loops: CDR1 LGHDT, CDR2 YNNKEL (reference sequence). The junction had 2 bases not matched to a gene; V was cut back by 4 bases and J by 5 bases. For the CDR3, the DNA is TGTGCCAGCAGCCCGACAGGGAACGAGCAGTACTTC. Translating gives CASSPTGNEQYF.

This clonotype was detected a few times. The J gene is TRBJ1-5, the V gene TRBV7-9, with 10 bases matching TRBD1. Looked up from germline, CDR1 is SEHNR and CDR2 is FQNEAQ (reference sequence). V lost 5 bases to trimming and J lost 5 bases; unmatched junction nucleotides: 9. The CDR3 length is 16 residues. CDR3 bases: TGTGCCAGCAGCCCAAGGACAGGGGGGTACGATCAGCCCCAGCATTTT. It is translated as CASSPRTGGYDQPQHF.

This clonotype came up many times. This chain connects TRBV24-1 to TRBJ1-6; no definite D call. CDR1 is KGHDR and CDR2 is SFDVKD in the germline V gene. V lost 5 bases and J lost 7, with 5 bases in between. This CDR3 contains 12 residues. The CDR3 loop reads CATSAGNSPLHF. The CDR3 DNA follows: TGTGCCACCAGTGCCGGGAATTCACCCCTCCACTTT.

This clonotype was seen more than once but under ten times. This chain connects TRBV2 to TRBJ1-2, with D maybe TRBD1 (5 bases). The length of the CDR3 is 15 residues. The germline V gene encodes CDR1 SNHLY and CDR2 FYNNEI. The V end lost 1 base, the J end lost 2 bases, and 11 bases lay between the germline ends. The CDR3 sequence: CASSEGPGRNYGYTF. CDR3 nucleotides: TGTGCCAGCAGTGAAGGGCCAGGGAGAAACTATGGCTACACCTTC.

This clonotype came up a few times. V and J are TRBV6-1 and TRBJ1-5, with D unresolved. CDR3 length equals 14 residues. The V and J ends lost 5 bases and 0 bases respectively, with 8 bases between them. Germline V gives CDR1 MNHNS, CDR2 SASEGT. The CDR3: CASSMDYSNQPQHF. The CDR3 DNA sequence: TGTGCCAGCAGTATGGACTATAGCAATCAGCCCCAGCATTTT.

CDR3 in DNA: TGTGCCAGCAGTTTCCCTTGGGGGACCGGCGGGGAGCTGTTTTTT. Its translation is CASSFPWGTGGELFF. The rearrangement uses TRBV28 and TRBJ2-2; possibly TRBD1 or TRBD2 for D (5 bases each). V lost 3 bases, J lost 7 bases, and 15 bases lay in between. The V gene's germline CDR1 is MDHEN and CDR2 SYDVKM. The CDR3 spans 15 residues.

The chain has TRBV12-3 or TRBV12-4 and TRBJ1-1; 9 nucleotides match TRBD1. V shed 3 bases and J 4 bases; nucleotides not matched to a gene: 3. The CDR3 covers 14 residues. The CDR3 nucleotides read TGTGCCAGCAGTTTGACAGGGGGAGTCACTGAAGCTTTCTTT. It encodes CASSLTGGVTEAFF.

The chain joins TRBV28 to TRBJ2-1, with TRBD1 matching over 8 bases. The germline V gene encodes CDR1 MDHEN and CDR2 SYDVKM. There are 15 residues in the CDR3. V shed 5 bases, J shed 2 bases, and the junction held 5 bases outside the gene matches. The DNA of the CDR3 is TGTGCCAGCAGTAACCCGGGACAGGCCTACAATGAGCAGTTCTTC. Protein: CASSNPGQAYNEQFF.